The 30 T cell receptor beta chains below come from one sample, sequenced in a study of blood T cell repertoires in COVID-19 (dated by TCRdb to the early 2020s). The library came from the immunoSEQ multiplex PCR assay. TCRdb took this table from immuneACCESS and kept in-frame rearrangements with V and J called. Such tables lack part of the clones; where checked against another copy, unresolved V genes explain under half of the gap, and the rest is unexplained. Across this sample there are 120,000 or so clones, with about 82% seen only once. 16% of the sample is held by the ten biggest clonotypes. Specimen: peripheral blood. The receptors derive from a man aged 55 to 70 with active or convalescent COVID-19.

The genes are TRBV19 and TRBJ2-2; D gene ambiguous. V gave up 5 bases and J gave up 6 bases, with 10 bases separating them. The CDR3 spans 13 residues. Germline loops: CDR1 LNHDA, CDR2 SQIVND (reference sequence). CDR3: CASSPQRPGELFF. The DNA for the CDR3 is TGTGCCAGTAGTCCCCAGCGCCCCGGGGAGCTGTTTTTT.

The J gene is TRBJ1-2, the V gene TRBV29-1; D is perhaps TRBD1 (5 bases). The CDR3 is made up of 13 amino acids. Germline V lookup: CDR1 SQVTM, CDR2 ANQGSEA. Trimming left V 5 bases short and J 7 bases short, with 17 bases between. The chain's CDR3 is CSVNLRPGGGYTF. The CDR3 bases are TGCAGCGTTAATCTACGGCCCGGGGGTGGCTACACCTTC.

CDR3 loop: CASSLSADFRVREKLFF. In DNA, the CDR3 is TGTGCCAGCAGCTTATCAGCCGATTTCAGGGTGCGGGAAAAACTGTTTTTT. This chain links TRBV7-2 with TRBJ1-4; D is possibly TRBD1 (5 bases). Germline values: CDR1 SGHTA, CDR2 FQGNSA. Trimming left V 2 bases short and J 8 bases short, with 21 bases between. This CDR3 is 17 amino acids long.

The chain couples TRBV23-1 to TRBJ2-3; 11 bases map to TRBD2. TRBV23-1 is reported as an ORF; its role is uncertain. The CDR3 length is 23 residues. V lost 0 bases to trimming and J lost 10 bases; unmatched junction nucleotides: 30. CDR3 in amino acids: CASSQSDYSGLAANPVGPPPQYF. The CDR3 region has the DNA TGCGCCAGCAGTCAATCCGATTATTCGGGACTAGCGGCCAACCCGGTCGGGCCCCCGCCGCAGTATTTT.

The V and J genes are TRBV30 and TRBJ1-5; D ambiguous. The CDR3 sequence is 12 residues long. V was cut by 1 base and J by 7 bases, with 8 bases left in between. Germline CDR1 is GTSNPN and CDR2 is SVGIG (reference sequence). CDR3 residues: CAWSDSFQPQHF. Written as DNA, the CDR3 is TGTGCCTGGAGTGACTCATTCCAGCCCCAGCATTTT.

The chain has TRBV5-1 and TRBJ2-2, with TRBD1 matching 9 bases. In germline, CDR1 is SGHRS, CDR2 YFSETQ. Trimming took 9 bases from V and 4 from J; bases not matched to a gene: 10. The CDR3 sequence is 15 residues long. The chain's CDR3 is CATAQQGAGTGELFF. DNA of the CDR3: TGCGCCACCGCCCAACAGGGGGCAGGCACCGGGGAGCTGTTTTTT.

The count of this clone is one. This chain connects TRBV2 to TRBJ2-3, with D possibly matching TRBD2 (5 bases). Per the germline V gene, CDR1 is SNHLY and CDR2 is FYNNEI. This CDR3 spans 11 amino acids. V lost 10 bases and J 2 bases, leaving 7 bases between the germline ends. The CDR3 protein is CATGLTDTQYF. The CDR3 coding sequence is TGTGCCACCGGACTCACAGATACGCAGTATTTT.

This clone came up once. The rearrangement uses TRBV6-6 and TRBJ2-7; 9 bases fit TRBD2. With V trimmed by 0 bases and J by 11 bases, 2 bases remained unmatched. The CDR3 sequence is 12 residues long. CDR1 and CDR2 from the germline V gene are MNHNY and SVGAGI (reference sequence). Written as DNA, the CDR3 is TGTGCCAGCAGTTACTCCGCTAGCGGGAAGTACTTC. Protein product: CASSYSASGKYF.

This chain links TRBV9 with TRBJ1-1; D might be TRBD1 (6 bases). The CDR3 runs to 17 residues. Trimming pared 0 bases from V and 4 bases from J, leaving 19 bases between. Germline lookup yields CDR1 SGDLS and CDR2 YYNGEE. CDR3: CASSVEGRGYGRTEAFF. Here the CDR3 DNA reads TGTGCCAGCAGCGTAGAAGGCAGGGGATATGGTCGCACTGAAGCTTTCTTT.

The chain carries TRBV10-3 and TRBJ2-7, with 9 bases fitting TRBD1. V gave up 10 bases and J gave up 2 bases; unmatched junction bases: 3. Germline-derived CDR1 and CDR2 are ENHRY and SYGVKD. The CDR3 contains 12 residues. Written as DNA, the CDR3 is TGTGCCACCAGACAGGGGGCCTACGAGCAGTACTTC. Amino acid sequence: CATRQGAYEQYF.

The V and J genes are TRBV7-2 and TRBJ2-5, with 7 positions matching TRBD2. After removal of 5 bases from V and 9 bases from J, the junction contained 15 bases not matched to a gene. This CDR3 contains 15 residues. The germline gives CDR1 SGHTA, CDR2 FQGNSA. CDR3 in amino acids: CASSPPSGGRAPQYF. The CDR3 coding sequence is TGTGCCAGCAGCCCCCCCTCGGGAGGCCGCGCTCCCCAGTACTTC.

J is TRBJ1-1 and V is TRBV4-2; D is perhaps TRBD1 (6 bases). There are 13 residues in the CDR3. Germline-derived CDR1 and CDR2 are LGHNA and YNFKEQ. V dropped 3 bases and J dropped 8 bases, with 13 bases sitting between them. DNA for the CDR3: TGTGCCAGCAGCCAGACAGGTCGTTCAGAAGCTTTCTTT. Translation: CASSQTGRSEAFF.

CDR3 DNA: TGTGCCAGCAGCGTGTTAGCGGGGAACACCGGGGAGCTGTTTTTT. This codes for CASSVLAGNTGELFF. The chain carries TRBV9 and TRBJ2-2; TRBD2 matches 7 bases. The V and J ends lost 2 bases and 1 base, in that order; junction bases with no gene match: 2. The germline V gene encodes CDR1 SGDLS and CDR2 YYNGEE. The CDR3 is 15 residues long.

The chain recombines TRBV11-2 with TRBJ1-1, with 8 bases fitting TRBD1. The CDR3 length is 15 residues. The germline V gene encodes CDR1 SGHAT and CDR2 FQNNGV. The V segment lost 5 bases and the J segment 0 bases; nucleotides outside the gene matches: 5. CDR3 sequence (DNA): TGTGCCAGCAGCCCCCGACAGGGGATGAACACTGAAGCTTTCTTT. This sequence encodes CASSPRQGMNTEAFF.

This rearrangement joins TRBV29-1 to TRBJ2-7; D is ambiguous. CDR1 is SQVTM and CDR2 is ANQGSEA in the germline V gene. This CDR3 has 15 residues. Between the trimmed V and J ends, which lost 4 bases and 0 bases, there was a span of 16 bases. The CDR3 region has the DNA TGCAGCGTTGGGGTGGGCCCCGCAGTCTCCTACGAGCAGTACTTC. It translates to CSVGVGPAVSYEQYF.

The V call is TRBV5-1, the J call TRBJ2-2; 11 nucleotides agree with TRBD2. Trimming removed 4 bases from V and 0 bases from J; junction bases left unmatched: 5. Germline CDR1 reads SGHRS; CDR2 reads YFSETQ. The CDR3 runs to 17 residues. The CDR3 DNA reads TGCGCCAGCAGCCCTATGACTAGCGGGACGAACACCGGGGAGCTGTTTTTT. Translating gives CASSPMTSGTNTGELFF.

The chain recombines TRBV29-1 with TRBJ1-1; D gene ambiguous. The CDR3 has 14 residues. In germline, CDR1 is SQVTM, CDR2 ANQGSEA. Trimming left V 6 bases short and J 3 bases short, with 17 bases between. Written as DNA, the CDR3 is TGCAGCGTCGTCCCCCGAGGATCGGACACTGAAGCTTTCTTT. Translating it yields CSVVPRGSDTEAFF.

V is TRBV9 and J is TRBJ2-7; tentative D call: TRBD1 (6 bases). Germline assignment: CDR1 SGDLS and CDR2 YYNGEE. The CDR3 is 14 residues long. V was shortened by 3 bases and J by 5 bases, with 15 bases between the two germline ends. This chain's CDR3 is CASSDRDIPDEQYF. The CDR3 DNA reads TGTGCCAGCAGCGATCGGGACATCCCGGACGAGCAGTACTTC.

A few counts support this clone. The V gene is TRBV29-1, the J gene TRBJ2-1; 8 bases fit TRBD2. Looked up from germline, CDR1 is SQVTM and CDR2 is ANQGSEA. The CDR3 extends over 14 amino acids. V dropped 4 bases and J dropped 3; count of bases not matched to a gene: 5. The CDR3 spells CSVVKRESYNEQFF. DNA of the CDR3: TGCAGCGTTGTAAAGCGGGAGAGCTACAATGAGCAGTTCTTC.

The chain is built from TRBV5-1 and TRBJ1-1, with D possibly matching TRBD1 (5 bases). Trimming shortened V by 5 bases and J by 2 bases, and 10 bases separated the two germline ends. Germline loops: CDR1 SGHRS, CDR2 YFSETQ. The CDR3 runs to 13 residues. The CDR3 here is CASREGPNTEAFF. The CDR3, as DNA: TGCGCCAGCAGGGAGGGGCCAAACACTGAAGCTTTCTTT.

The rearrangement uses TRBV7-9 and TRBJ1-6; tentative D call: TRBD1 (5 bases). The CDR3 is 14 residues long. Germline CDR1 and CDR2: SEHNR and FQNEAQ (reference sequence). V lost 1 base, J lost 8 bases, and 9 bases lay in between. CDR3 sequence (DNA): TGTGCCAGCAGCTTAGGGGGCGCGGATTCACCCCTCCACTTT. As protein: CASSLGGADSPLHF.

Only a few counts were recorded for this clone. The gene calls are TRBV27 and TRBJ1-5; TRBD1 might be the D (5 bases). V was trimmed by 6 bases and J by 6 bases, leaving 24 bases between them. The CDR3 runs 17 residues. CDR1 is MNHEY, CDR2 SMNVEV, per germline (reference sequence). The CDR3 spells CASRNEKGHRPSQPQHF. The CDR3 nucleotides read TGTGCCAGCAGAAACGAAAAAGGACACCGTCCCAGTCAGCCCCAGCATTTT.

This clone was seen more than once but under ten times. The chain recombines TRBV20-1 with TRBJ2-7; D is unclear. The V end was cut by 4 bases, the J end by 4 bases, with 8 bases between. The germline V gene has CDR1 DFQATT and CDR2 SNEGSKA (reference sequence). This CDR3 is built from 11 residues. The CDR3 reads CSAKLDYEQYF. CDR3 DNA sequence: TGCAGTGCTAAATTAGATTACGAGCAGTACTTC.

The chain links TRBV27 to TRBJ2-1, with 9 positions matching TRBD2. Germline trimming cut 8 bases from V and 8 bases from J; bases unmatched to any gene: 13. The CDR3 spans 15 residues. Germline V CDR1 and CDR2: MNHEY, SMNVEV (reference sequence). The CDR3 protein is CASLGLAIDRHEQFF. The CDR3 region has the DNA TGTGCCAGCCTCGGACTAGCGATAGATAGACATGAGCAGTTCTTC.

The chain combines TRBV3-1 (or the pseudogene TRBV3-2) with TRBJ2-5; 9 bases are a match to TRBD2. Losses at the gene ends were 2 bases for V and 5 bases for J; bases not matched to a gene: 15. The germline V gene encodes CDR1 LGHDT and CDR2 YNNKEL (reference sequence). The CDR3 runs to 18 residues. CDR3 DNA sequence: TGTGCCAGCAGCCAACGAATCGGCGGGAGGGCCTCTCGGGAGACCCAGTACTTC. Protein product: CASSQRIGGRASRETQYF.

This clone showed up just a few times. V gene TRBV18 combines with J gene TRBJ1-1, with 10 bases matching TRBD1. Germline CDR1 is KGHSH and CDR2 is LQKENI. This CDR3 comprises 13 residues. V gave up 5 bases and J gave up 5 bases; unmatched junction bases: 2. Written as DNA, the CDR3 is TGTGCCAGCTCAGCGGACAGGGGGACTGAAGCTTTCTTT. Amino acids: CASSADRGTEAFF.

This clone appeared once. The rearrangement joins TRBV6-6 to TRBJ2-1; TRBD2 agrees at 7 bases. CDR3 length: 15 residues. The V segment lost 6 bases and the J segment 5 bases; nucleotides outside the gene matches: 10. The germline V gene encodes CDR1 MNHNY and CDR2 SVGAGI (reference sequence). The CDR3 is CASRIAGGVHNEQFF. DNA of the CDR3: TGTGCCAGCAGGATAGCGGGCGGGGTCCACAATGAGCAGTTCTTC.

The CDR3: CASSQDIGLAVYNEQFF. As DNA, the CDR3 is TGTGCCAGCAGCCAAGATATCGGACTAGCGGTTTACAATGAGCAGTTCTTC. The chain links TRBV4-2 to TRBJ2-1; 10 bases are shared with TRBD2. The CDR3 is made up of 17 amino acids. Germline assignment: CDR1 LGHNA and CDR2 YNFKEQ. V lost 0 bases to trimming and J lost 4 bases; unmatched junction nucleotides: 6.

The rearrangement uses TRBV10-3 and TRBJ2-2; 9 bases match TRBD1. With 7 bases clipped from V and 7 bases from J, the junction kept 7 bases outside the gene matches. This CDR3 spans 14 amino acids. Germline CDR1 ENHRY, CDR2 SYGVKD. The DNA of the CDR3 is TGTGCCATCACCCCGGACAGGGGACGCGGGGAGCTGTTTTTT. This codes for CAITPDRGRGELFF.

Only a few counts were recorded for this clone. The genes are TRBV19 and TRBJ2-2; tentative D call: TRBD2 (6 bases). This CDR3 comprises 16 residues. The V gene lost 5 bases and the J gene lost 0 bases, with 13 bases spanning the gap. The germline gives CDR1 LNHDA, CDR2 SQIVND (reference sequence). The CDR3 loop reads CASSLLGTSNTGELFF. The CDR3 DNA sequence: TGTGCCAGTAGTCTTCTCGGGACTTCGAACACCGGGGAGCTGTTTTTT.